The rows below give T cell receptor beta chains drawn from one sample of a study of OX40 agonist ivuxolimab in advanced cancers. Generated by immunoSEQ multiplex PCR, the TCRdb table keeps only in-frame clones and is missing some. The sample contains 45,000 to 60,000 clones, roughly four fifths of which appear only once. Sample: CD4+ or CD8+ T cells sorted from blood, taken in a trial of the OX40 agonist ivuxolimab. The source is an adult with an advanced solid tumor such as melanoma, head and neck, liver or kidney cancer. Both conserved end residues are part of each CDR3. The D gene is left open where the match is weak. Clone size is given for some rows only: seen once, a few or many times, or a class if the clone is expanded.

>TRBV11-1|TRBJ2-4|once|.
CASSLEDETASRRWF
TGTGCCAGCAGCTTAGAAGACGAGACAGCCTCTCGGAGGTGGTTC
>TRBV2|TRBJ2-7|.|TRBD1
CASTRDRSPSYEQYF
TGTGCCAGCACCCGGGACAGGTCACCTTCCTACGAGCAGTACTTC
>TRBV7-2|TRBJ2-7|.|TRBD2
CASRGSGGYEQYF
TGTGCCAGCAGAGGTAGCGGGGGCTACGAGCAGTACTTC
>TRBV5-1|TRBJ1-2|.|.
CASSPPGRGLGYTF
TGCGCCAGCAGCCCGCCGGGCAGGGGACTCGGCTACACCTTC
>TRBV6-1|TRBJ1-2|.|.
CASSENTGGYTF
TGTGCCAGCAGTGAAAATACAGGTGGCTACACCTTC
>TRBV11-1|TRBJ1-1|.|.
CASSGAPGRMNTEAFF
TGTGCCAGCAGCGGGGCACCAGGGAGAATGAACACTGAAGCTTTCTTT
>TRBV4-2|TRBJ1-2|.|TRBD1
CASSQEGGDRRNGYTF
TGTGCCAGCAGCCAAGAAGGGGGGGACAGAAGGAATGGCTACACCTTC
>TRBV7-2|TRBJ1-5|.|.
CASSLGGSGYQPQHF
TGTGCCAGCAGCTTAGGGGGTTCAGGTTATCAGCCCCAGCATTTT
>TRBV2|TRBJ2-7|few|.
CASSGQAHSYEQYF
TGTGCCAGCAGTGGACAGGCACACTCCTACGAGCAGTACTTC
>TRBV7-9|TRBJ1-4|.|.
CASSLGGSAGREKLFF
TGTGCCAGCAGCTTAGGAGGGTCCGCCGGTCGGGAAAAACTGTTTTTT
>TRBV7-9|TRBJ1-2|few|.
CASSAGTFNYGYTF
TGTGCCAGCAGCGCCGGGACGTTTAACTATGGCTACACCTTC
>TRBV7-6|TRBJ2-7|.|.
CASSLSPPPPYYEQYF
TGTGCCAGCAGCTTAAGTCCTCCTCCCCCTTACTACGAGCAGTACTTC
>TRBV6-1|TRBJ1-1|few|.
CASRATGRDTEAFF
TGTGCCAGCAGAGCTACAGGGAGGGACACTGAAGCTTTCTTT
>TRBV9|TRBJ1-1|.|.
CASSVGGRNTEAFF
TGTGCCAGCAGCGTAGGAGGGAGGAACACTGAAGCTTTCTTT
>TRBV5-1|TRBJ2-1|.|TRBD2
CASSLVSGGKVEQFF
TGCGCCAGCAGCTTGGTTAGCGGGGGCAAGGTTGAGCAGTTCTTC
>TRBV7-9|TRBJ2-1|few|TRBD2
CASSLASGLAEQFF
TGTGCCAGCAGCTTAGCCTCGGGACTAGCGGAGCAGTTCTTC
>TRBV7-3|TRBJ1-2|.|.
CASSLQGGTNYGYTF
TGTGCCAGCAGCTTACAGGGAGGGACTAACTATGGCTACACCTTC
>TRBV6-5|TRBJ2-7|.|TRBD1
CASSYGTESYEQYF
TGTGCCAGCAGTTACGGGACAGAGAGCTACGAGCAGTACTTC
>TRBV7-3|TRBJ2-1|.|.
CASSLTADEQFF
TGTGCCAGCAGCTTAACCGCGGATGAGCAGTTCTTC
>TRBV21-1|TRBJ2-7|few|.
CASSKEKRESHEQYF
TGTGCCAGCAGCAAAGAGAAGCGGGAGTCCCACGAGCAGTACTTC
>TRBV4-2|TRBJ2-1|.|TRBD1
CASRPSDRAYNEQFF
TGTGCCAGCAGGCCCTCCGACAGGGCCTACAATGAGCAGTTCTTC
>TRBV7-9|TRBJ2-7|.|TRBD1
CASSHGRDRDSYEQYF
TGTGCCAGCAGCCACGGGCGGGACAGGGACTCCTACGAGCAGTACTTC
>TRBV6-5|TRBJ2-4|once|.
CASSSGSQASIQYF
TGTGCCAGCAGTTCGGGCAGCCAAGCTTCGATTCAGTACTTC
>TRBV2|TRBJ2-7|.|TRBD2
CASGDTIWGRDEQYF
TGTGCCAGCGGTGATACCATCTGGGGGAGGGACGAGCAGTACTTC
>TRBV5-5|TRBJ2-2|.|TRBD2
CASSAAAGGADTGELFF
TGTGCCAGCAGCGCCGCGGCGGGGGGCGCTGACACCGGGGAGCTGTTTTTT
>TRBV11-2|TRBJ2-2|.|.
CASSLDLGNTGELFF
TGTGCCAGCAGCTTAGATCTAGGGAACACCGGGGAGCTGTTTTTT
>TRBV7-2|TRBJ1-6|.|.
CASSSEGSSYNSPLHF
TGTGCCAGCAGCTCCGAGGGCAGCTCCTATAATTCACCCCTCCACTTT
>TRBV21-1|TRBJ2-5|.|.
CASSKEGRQETQYF
TGTGCCAGCAGCAAAGAAGGCAGACAAGAGACCCAGTACTTC
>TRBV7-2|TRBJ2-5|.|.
CASSYRQAQETQYF
TGTGCCAGCAGCTATCGACAGGCTCAAGAGACCCAGTACTTC
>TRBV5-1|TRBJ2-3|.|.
CASSLLLPQDTQYF
TGCGCCAGCAGCTTGCTCCTTCCCCAGGATACGCAGTATTTT
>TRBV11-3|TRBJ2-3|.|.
CASSPEGGLLTDTQYF
TGTGCCAGCAGCCCGGAGGGCGGGCTCCTCACAGATACGCAGTATTTT
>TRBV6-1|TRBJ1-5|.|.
CASSPDWRWAQPQHF
TGTGCCAGCAGCCCCGATTGGCGGTGGGCCCAGCCCCAGCATTTT
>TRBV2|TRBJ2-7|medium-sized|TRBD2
CASMAGGSYEQYF
TGTGCCAGCATGGCGGGAGGTTCCTACGAGCAGTACTTC
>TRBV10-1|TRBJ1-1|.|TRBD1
CASIMGDRALGTEAFF
TGCGCCAGCATCATGGGAGACAGGGCTTTGGGCACTGAAGCTTTCTTT
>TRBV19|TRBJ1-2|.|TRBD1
CASSMRTGVGYGYTF
TGTGCCAGTAGTATGCGGACAGGGGTAGGCTATGGCTACACCTTC
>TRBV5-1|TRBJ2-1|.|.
CASSQGTVNEQFF
TGCGCCAGCAGCCAGGGGACTGTCAATGAGCAGTTCTTC
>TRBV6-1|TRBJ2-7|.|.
CASSDRAVSYEQYF
TGTGCCAGCAGTGATAGGGCAGTCTCCTACGAGCAGTACTTC
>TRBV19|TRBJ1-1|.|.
CASSIVGSGNTEAFF
TGTGCCAGTAGTATAGTAGGGTCAGGGAACACTGAAGCTTTCTTT
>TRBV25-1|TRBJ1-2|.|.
CASSQQGLYGYTF
TGTGCCAGCAGTCAGCAGGGCCTTTATGGCTACACCTTC
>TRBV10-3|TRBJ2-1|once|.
CAISDKPTNEQFF
TGTGCCATCAGTGATAAACCAACCAATGAGCAGTTCTTC
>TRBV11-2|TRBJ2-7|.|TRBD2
CASSLPGLAGGNEQYF
TGTGCCAGCAGCTTACCCGGACTAGCGGGAGGGAACGAGCAGTACTTC
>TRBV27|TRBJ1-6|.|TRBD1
CARLRRTGSNSPLHF
TGTGCCAGACTCAGACGGACAGGCTCGAATTCACCCCTCCACTTT
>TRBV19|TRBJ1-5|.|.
CASSIGGISNQPQHF
TGTGCCAGTAGTATAGGGGGCATAAGCAATCAGCCCCAGCATTTT